The 17 T cell receptor beta chains given below trace back to one sample, sequenced in a study of T cell responses to AZD1222 COVID-19 vaccine. Here immunoSEQ multiplex PCR was the method, and the copy in TCRdb shows in-frame clones only, minus some. Of about 83,000 clones listed, around 86% are singletons. This specimen consisted of peripheral blood, obtained on day 0 of AZD1222 vaccination. The receptors come from an adult in good health.

The chain has TRBV5-4 and TRBJ2-7; 7 bases are a match to TRBD1. V shed 1 base and J 3 bases; nucleotides not matched to a gene: 4. The CDR3 has 14 residues. Germline V gene lookup returns CDR1 SGHNT and CDR2 YYREEE (reference sequence). The DNA for the CDR3 is TGTGCCAGCAGCTTGAAGGGGGCTATCTACGAGCAGTACTTC. Residues: CASSLKGAIYEQYF.

This chain joins TRBV28 and TRBJ2-1; D unresolved. This CDR3 has 15 residues. Germline loops: CDR1 MDHEN, CDR2 SYDVKM. V dropped 6 bases and J dropped 3 bases, with 15 bases sitting between them. DNA for the CDR3: TGTGCCAGCAGGGATGGAGTACTGGACTACAATGAGCAGTTCTTC. It translates to CASRDGVLDYNEQFF.

The CDR3 DNA reads as TGTGCCAGCAGTGAAACTAGCGGGAGGACCTACAATGAGCAGTTCTTC. Its protein product is CASSETSGRTYNEQFF. The rearrangement uses TRBV25-1 and TRBJ2-1, with 12 bases identical to TRBD2. In germline, CDR1 is MGHDK, CDR2 SYGVNS. The length of the CDR3 is 16 residues. V was pared by 2 bases and J by 2 bases, with 1 base of the junction left unmatched.

CDR3 DNA: TGTGCCAGTAGTATTAGGGACAGGGGACTAAATCAGCCCCAGCATTTT. It translates to CASSIRDRGLNQPQHF. The V call is TRBV19, the J call TRBJ1-5, with TRBD1 matching 10 bases. Germline V gene data show CDR1 as LNHDA and CDR2 as SQIVND (reference sequence). V lost 3 bases to trimming and J lost 4 bases; unmatched junction nucleotides: 6. The CDR3 covers 16 residues.

J is TRBJ2-1 and V is TRBV19; 7 bases are a match to TRBD2. The germline V gene encodes CDR1 LNHDA and CDR2 SQIVND (reference sequence). The CDR3 is 13 amino acids. The ends lost 7 bases at V and 0 bases at J; junction bases unmatched: 0. Written as DNA, the CDR3 is TGTGCCAGTACTAGCGGCTCCTACAATGAGCAGTTCTTC. Translated, it gives CASTSGSYNEQFF.

V is TRBV30 and J is TRBJ2-5; perhaps TRBD2 as D (5 bases). Germline assignment: CDR1 GTSNPN and CDR2 SVGIG (reference sequence). Trimming cost V 0 bases and J 7 bases, with 6 bases left between them. The CDR3 is 11 amino acids. DNA of the CDR3: TGTGCCTGGAGTGTACTAGTGACCCAGTACTTC. This codes for CAWSVLVTQYF.

V is TRBV5-1 and J is TRBJ1-2; the D is unclear. V shed 4 bases and J shed 2 bases, with 9 bases lying between them. Germline lookup yields CDR1 SGHRS and CDR2 YFSETQ. This CDR3 spans 13 amino acids. The CDR3 DNA follows: TGCGCCAGCAGCCAGGACGGCAACTATGGCTACACCTTC. Its protein is CASSQDGNYGYTF. Full variable domain (remainder filled in from reference TRBV5-1 and TRBJ1-2): KAGVTQTPRYLIKTRGQQVTLSCSPISGHRSVSWYQQTPGQGLQFLFEYFSETQRNKGNFPGRFSGRQFSNSRSEMNVSTLELGDSALYLCASSQDGNYGYTFGSGTRLTVV.

The CDR3 is CASSSPVGEQYF. CDR3 nucleotide sequence: TGTGCCAGCAGTTCGCCGGTGGGCGAGCAGTACTTC. V usage is TRBV28 and J usage is TRBJ2-7; D ambiguous. CDR3 length: 12 residues. Trimming cost V 4 bases and J 6 bases, with 10 bases left between them. Germline V gene data show CDR1 as MDHEN and CDR2 as SYDVKM.

The chain employs TRBV18 and TRBJ2-7; the D gene could be TRBD1 or TRBD2 (6 bases each). V lost 5 bases to trimming and J lost 2 bases, with 16 bases between them. Per germline, CDR1 KGHSH and CDR2 LQKENI. CDR3 length: 15 amino acids. The CDR3 nucleotides read TGTGCCAGCTCAACCCGGAGGGGGACAACCTACGAGCAGTACTTC. This gives the protein CASSTRRGTTYEQYF. Full variable domain (missing parts from reference TRBV18 and TRBJ2-7): NAGVMQNPRHLVRRRGQEARLRCSPMKGHSHVYWYRQLPEEGLKFMVYLQKENIIDESGMPKERFSAEFPKEGPSILRIQQVVRGDSAAYFCASSTRRGTTYEQYFGPGTRLTVT.

This clone was detected only once. The genes are TRBV7-6 and TRBJ1-4, with a tentative D call TRBD1 (6 bases). CDR1 SGHVS and CDR2 FNYEAQ come from the germline V gene. V lost 0 bases to trimming and J lost 8 bases, with 13 bases between them. The CDR3 covers 15 residues. The CDR3 loop is CASSLARQGREKLFF. CDR3 bases: TGTGCCAGCAGCTTAGCGCGCCAGGGGCGAGAAAAACTGTTTTTT.

The J gene is TRBJ1-1, the V gene TRBV2, with unresolved D. The CDR3 sequence is 14 residues long. Per the germline V gene, CDR1 is SNHLY and CDR2 is FYNNEI. V shed 4 bases and J shed 1 base, with 10 bases lying between them. CDR3 DNA: TGTGCCAGCAGTGTTAGTTCGGCGAACACTGAAGCTTTCTTT. Amino acid sequence: CASSVSSANTEAFF. Full variable domain (outside the CDR3, taken from reference TRBV2 and TRBJ1-1): EPEVTQTPSHQVTQMGQEVILRCVPISNHLYFYWYRQILGQKVEFLVSFYNNEISEKSEIFDDQFSVERPDGSNFTLKIRSTKLEDSAMYFCASSVSSANTEAFFGQGTRLTVV.

This clone appeared a few times. The chain recombines TRBV7-2 with TRBJ2-1, with 9 bases fitting TRBD2. The CDR3 runs 16 residues. Germline V CDR1 and CDR2: SGHTA, FQGNSA. Unmatched junction bases numbered 8, after V lost 1 base and J lost 7 bases. CDR3 sequence reads: CASSLGGGRAGNEQFF. CDR3 DNA sequence: TGTGCCAGCAGCTTAGGCGGCGGGAGGGCCGGGAATGAGCAGTTCTTC.

In its sample, this clone was seen a few times. This rearrangement joins TRBV29-1 to TRBJ2-3; 10 bases line up with TRBD2. Germline CDR1 reads SQVTM; CDR2 reads ANQGSEA. Trimming cost V 3 bases and J 5 bases; bases outside gene matches: 14. The CDR3 sequence is 17 residues long. The CDR3 DNA sequence: TGCAGCGTTGACTCCTCTCGATCTCTAGCGGGGGAAGATACGCAGTATTTT. Translated, it gives CSVDSSRSLAGEDTQYF.

The chain joins TRBV7-6 to TRBJ2-1, with D uncertain. Trimming left V 5 bases short and J 2 bases short, with 16 bases between. This CDR3 has 16 amino acids. Germline V CDR1 and CDR2: SGHVS, FNYEAQ. CDR3 nucleotide sequence: TGTGCCAGCAGCCTAACAATCGGCAGGACCTACAATGAGCAGTTCTTC. Its protein product is CASSLTIGRTYNEQFF.

This chain joins TRBV7-9 and TRBJ1-5; D perhaps matches TRBD1 (5 bases). The CDR3 spans 13 residues. V was trimmed by 4 bases and J by 9 bases, leaving 13 bases between them. Per germline, CDR1 SEHNR and CDR2 FQNEAQ (reference sequence). The CDR3 region is CASSYTGEGPQHF. DNA of the CDR3: TGTGCCAGCAGCTATACGGGGGAGGGGCCCCAGCATTTT. Combining the CDR3 with reference TRBV7-9 and TRBJ1-5 gives the whole variable domain DTGVSQNPRHKITKRGQNVTFRCDPISEHNRLYWYRQTLGQGPEFLTYFQNEAQLEKSRLLSDRFSAERPKGSFSTLEIQRTEQGDSAMYLCASSYTGEGPQHFGDGTRLSIL.

The chain recombines TRBV7-9 with TRBJ1-4; D not resolved. Germline V gene sequence: CDR1 SEHNR, CDR2 FQNEAQ (reference sequence). The CDR3 is made up of 13 amino acids. Trimming removed 4 bases from V and 7 bases from J, with 10 bases in between. The CDR3, as DNA: TGTGCCAGCAGCTCCCCGGGTGGTGAAAAACTGTTTTTT. Its translation is CASSSPGGEKLFF.

The chain joins TRBV5-1 to TRBJ2-7; D is ambiguous. Per the germline V gene, CDR1 is SGHRS and CDR2 is YFSETQ. The germline V and J ends were trimmed by 1 base and 4 bases, with 12 bases remaining between them. The CDR3 has 14 amino acids. As DNA, the CDR3 is TGCGCCAGCAGCTTGTCGCTCCAACAGTACGAGCAGTACTTC. Its protein is CASSLSLQQYEQYF.